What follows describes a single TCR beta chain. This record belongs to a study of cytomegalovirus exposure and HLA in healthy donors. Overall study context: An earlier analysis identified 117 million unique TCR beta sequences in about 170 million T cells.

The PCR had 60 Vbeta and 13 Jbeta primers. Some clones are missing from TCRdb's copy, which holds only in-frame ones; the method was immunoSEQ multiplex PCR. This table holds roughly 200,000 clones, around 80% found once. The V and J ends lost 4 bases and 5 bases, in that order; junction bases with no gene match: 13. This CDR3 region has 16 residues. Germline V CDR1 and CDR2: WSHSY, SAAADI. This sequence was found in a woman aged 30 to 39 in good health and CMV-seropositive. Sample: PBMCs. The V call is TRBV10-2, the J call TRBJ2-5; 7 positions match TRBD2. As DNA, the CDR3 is TGCGCCAGCAGTGCGTTCGGGGGAGGGTTTCCCGAGACCCAGTACTTC. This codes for CASSAFGGGFPETQYF.